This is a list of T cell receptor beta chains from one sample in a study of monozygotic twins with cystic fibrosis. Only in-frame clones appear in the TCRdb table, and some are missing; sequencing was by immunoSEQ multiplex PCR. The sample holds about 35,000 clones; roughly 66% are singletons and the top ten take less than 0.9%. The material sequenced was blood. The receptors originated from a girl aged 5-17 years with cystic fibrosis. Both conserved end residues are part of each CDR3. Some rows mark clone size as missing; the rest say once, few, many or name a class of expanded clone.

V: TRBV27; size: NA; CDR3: CASSLSPGLGTEAFF
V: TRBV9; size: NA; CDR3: CASSATSGRADEQFF
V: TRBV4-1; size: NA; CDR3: CASSQGVPGGLAGVADTQYF
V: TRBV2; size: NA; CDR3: CASSEASGDNEQFF
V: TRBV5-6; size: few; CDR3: CASSLVQSDHTEAFF
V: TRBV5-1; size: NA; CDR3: CASSLYRGTNEKLFF
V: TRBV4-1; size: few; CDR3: CASSQAPDREAFF
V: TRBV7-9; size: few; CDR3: CASSSRQGPANYGYTF
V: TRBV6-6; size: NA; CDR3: CASSYSMLGELFF
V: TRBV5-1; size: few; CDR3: CASSLAANQPQHF
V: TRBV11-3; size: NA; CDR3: CASSLGASEQFF
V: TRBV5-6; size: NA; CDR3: CASRPEGVLSSEQFF
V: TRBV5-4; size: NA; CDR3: CASSPRGGRGYETQYF
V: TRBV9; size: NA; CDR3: CASSRTSQETQYF
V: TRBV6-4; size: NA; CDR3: CAKSPGTEAFF
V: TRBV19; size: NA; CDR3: CASSTRGSGTEAFF
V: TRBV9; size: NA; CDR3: CASSEGTGDNYEQYF
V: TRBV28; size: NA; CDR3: CAITSGVGTEAFF
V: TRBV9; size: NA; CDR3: CASSPQGAGEKLFF
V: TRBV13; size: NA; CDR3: CASSYGAGVAHEQYF
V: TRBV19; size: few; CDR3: CASSRADTQYF
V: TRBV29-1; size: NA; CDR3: CSVRDSHNYGYTF
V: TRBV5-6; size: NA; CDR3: CASSQGQEETQYF
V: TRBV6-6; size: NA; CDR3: CASSYGVLSGNTIYF
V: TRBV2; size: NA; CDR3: CASSAQPIRNYGYTF
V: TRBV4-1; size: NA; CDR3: CASSPLVGTWGNNEQFF
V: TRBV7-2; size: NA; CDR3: CASSPWTGSNYGYTF
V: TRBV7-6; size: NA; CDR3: CASSKDQGAYTEAFF
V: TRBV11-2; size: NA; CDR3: CASSRVGNTIYF
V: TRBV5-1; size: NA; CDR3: CASSSRTDLNTEAFF
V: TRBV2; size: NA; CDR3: CASQWSSGRETQYF
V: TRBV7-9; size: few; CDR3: CASSRRLAGSIGELFF
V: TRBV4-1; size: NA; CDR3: CASSPTRTGGPYSNQPQHF
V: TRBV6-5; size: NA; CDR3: CASLEAGRYEQYF
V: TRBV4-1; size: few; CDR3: CASSQEEQGAGQPQHF
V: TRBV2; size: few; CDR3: CASSRTGSMNTEAFF
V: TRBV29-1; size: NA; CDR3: CSVWGGYGYTF
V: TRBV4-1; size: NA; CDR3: CASSQGLAGMYQETQYF
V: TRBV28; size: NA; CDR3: CASSSGTRAYEQYF
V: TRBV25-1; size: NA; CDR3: CASSVIRGREGVEAFF
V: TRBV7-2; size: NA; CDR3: CASSWGVTGYYGYTF
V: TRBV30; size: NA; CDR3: CAWSPLVSFEAFF
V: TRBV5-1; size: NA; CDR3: CASSLDRVGPLHGYTF
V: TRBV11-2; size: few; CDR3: CASGTGAYTGELFF
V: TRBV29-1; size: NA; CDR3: CSVEDIWVRQFF
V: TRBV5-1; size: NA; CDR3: CASSSITDTQYF
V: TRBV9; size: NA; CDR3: CASSPRPGNTGELFF
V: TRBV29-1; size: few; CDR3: CSVVDRGGNTEAFF
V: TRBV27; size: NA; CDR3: CASSFLRGSTDTQYF